This T cell receptor beta chain was obtained from a study of T cell repertoires in cytomegalovirus infection. Study as a whole: Public TCR beta signature analysis indicated the presence of both CMV infection and matching HLA type. Study-wide findings and caveats: Summed frequency of public TCR beta families distinguished CMV carriers with the relevant HLA. HLA-C-restricted CMV-specific TCR beta clonotypes were dominant in the ex vivo response.

TCRdb ran MiXCR on the reads and lists one entry per CDR3 protein. The table has nearly 70,000 distinct CDR3 sequences, 20% to 25% seen once. This clonotype appeared many times. Its antigen is still unknown. V lost 4 bases and J 14 bases, leaving 18 bases between the germline ends. CDR3 length: 14 amino acids. Per the germline V gene, CDR1 is SGHTA and CDR2 is FQGNSA. The TCR originated in a human donor in good health (CMV status not recorded). Some clones in this sample may be carry-over from other donors' samples. Sample: PBMCs, sequenced either directly or after in vitro stimulation (not recorded which). The rearrangement joins TRBV7-2 to TRBJ1-6, with D perhaps matching TRBD1 (5 bases). CDR3 sequence (DNA): TGTGCCAGCAGCTCGGGGGGAATGGTCAAGACCCTCCACTTT. This encodes CASSSGGMVKTLHF.